A selection of T cell receptor beta chains follows, all from one sample in a study of beta chain features in type 1 diabetes. The data were produced by immunoSEQ multiplex PCR, yet TCRdb's version contains in-frame clones alone and is incomplete. The table shows a few hundred thousand clones, with approximately 15% occurring only once. The sequencing input was naive CD4+ T cells from blood. Source of these receptors: a young man with type 1 diabetes. The conserved cysteine and the conserved F or W are not part of the CDR3 here.

v_call	j_call	cdr3_aa
TRBV30	TRBJ2-5	AWSVQLAGGKETQY
TRBV6-5	TRBJ2-1	ASRLDYSDNEQF
TRBV9	TRBJ2-1	ASSVGSSGGYNEQF
TRBV6-5	TRBJ1-1	ASSYSRQPNTEAF
TRBV2	TRBJ2-6	ASSGQGAGANVLT
TRBV6-6	TRBJ1-1	ASSSGQMNTEAF
TRBV7-4	TRBJ1-1	ASSSGGNTEAF
TRBV5-1	TRBJ2-5	ASSLMTGGETQY
TRBV13	TRBJ2-1	ASSQGTGQNNEQF
TRBV19	TRBJ1-1	ASTDFRSGLTEAF
TRBV5-6	TRBJ1-2	ASSLQDRAT
TRBV29-1	TRBJ1-2	SVTGHEPNYGYT
TRBV2	TRBJ2-7	ASREVSEQY
TRBV5-1	TRBJ1-5	ASSLTGTGDQPQH
TRBV27	TRBJ1-5	ASSLGGVSQPQH
TRBV6-1	TRBJ2-1	ASSEARWVEQF
TRBV25-1	TRBJ2-7	ASSLRDRRGEQY
TRBV7-9	TRBJ1-2	ASSSGQGAYGYT
TRBV6-5	TRBJ2-2	ASTYRNRVTGELF
TRBV7-8	TRBJ2-2	ASSQGQGAGGELF
TRBV18	TRBJ2-2	ASPPGETNTGELF
TRBV6-1	TRBJ2-7	ASSREGYEQY
TRBV9	TRBJ2-1	ASSATSGTYNEQF
TRBV11-2	TRBJ2-3	ASSFDRGTDTQY
TRBV6-5	TRBJ1-1	ASSRETEAF
TRBV11-3	TRBJ2-5	ASSPGLTVGETQY
TRBV10-3	TRBJ2-1	AISELAEGNEQF
TRBV7-9	TRBJ2-2	ASSLQGEIPGELF
TRBV4-2	TRBJ2-3	ASSQGMAGTGTDTQY
TRBV19	TRBJ1-2	ASSIPGFNGYT
TRBV7-9	TRBJ2-7	ASSFHRSPYEQY
TRBV2	TRBJ1-5	ASTEGGTQPQH
TRBV30	TRBJ2-1	AWSALAGEQF
TRBV30	TRBJ2-6	AWRAGGRTHSGANVLT
TRBV7-9	TRBJ2-7	ASSTQSPYEQY
TRBV30	TRBJ2-1	AWSSTPLSSYNEQF